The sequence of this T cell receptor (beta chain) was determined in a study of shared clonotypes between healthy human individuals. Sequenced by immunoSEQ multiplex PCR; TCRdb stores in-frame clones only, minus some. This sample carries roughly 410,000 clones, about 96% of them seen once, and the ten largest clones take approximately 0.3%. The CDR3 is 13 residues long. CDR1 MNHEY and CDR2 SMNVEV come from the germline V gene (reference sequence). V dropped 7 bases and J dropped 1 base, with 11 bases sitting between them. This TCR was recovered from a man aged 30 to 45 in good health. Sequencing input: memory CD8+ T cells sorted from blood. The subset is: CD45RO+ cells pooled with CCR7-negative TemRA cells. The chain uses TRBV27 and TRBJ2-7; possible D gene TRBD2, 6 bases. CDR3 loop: CASMGGASYEQYF. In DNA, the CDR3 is TGTGCCAGCATGGGGGGAGCTTCCTACGAGCAGTACTTC.